This is a list of T cell receptor beta chains from one sample in a study of OX40 agonist ivuxolimab in advanced cancers. Assay used: immunoSEQ multiplex PCR; TCRdb lists only in-frame clones, some missing. The data hold just under 65,000 clones, with approximately 85% observed a single time. The source material was CD4+ or CD8+ T cells sorted from blood, sampled in a trial of the OX40 agonist ivuxolimab. The receptors derive from an adult with an advanced solid tumor such as melanoma, head and neck, liver or kidney cancer. Each CDR3 is given with its conserved first and last residue. The D gene is left open where the match is weak. Size values are once, few and many counts, or a class for expanded clones, and some rows have none.

D gene	clone size	V gene	J gene	CDR3 protein
TRBD1	few	TRBV15	TRBJ1-5	CATSSGQGGGPQHF
NA	NA	TRBV7-2	TRBJ2-3	CASRGGGRTDTQYF
NA	NA	TRBV27	TRBJ1-6	CASQGGGTSPLHF
NA	NA	TRBV6-5	TRBJ2-7	CASSYRAALEQYF
NA	NA	TRBV7-8	TRBJ2-1	CASSLAAGERFF
NA	NA	TRBV11-3	TRBJ1-1	CASSPLNTEAFF
TRBD2	NA	TRBV5-4	TRBJ2-7	CASSSLAGGRYEQYF
NA	NA	TRBV7-2	TRBJ1-1	CASSPRGGWDAFF
NA	NA	TRBV7-2	TRBJ2-1	CASSLFRGLYNEQFF
TRBD1	NA	TRBV28	TRBJ1-1	CASSLLGTGSGTEAFF
NA	NA	TRBV6-5	TRBJ1-4	CASSPPRGGDEKLFF
NA	NA	TRBV9	TRBJ2-7	CASSVSLVSYEQYF
TRBD1	NA	TRBV7-2	TRBJ2-5	CASSSGGRGQETQYF
TRBD1	NA	TRBV10-3	TRBJ1-5	CAISEQTGAGGQPQHF
NA	NA	TRBV5-1	TRBJ2-5	CASSLGTVQETQYF
TRBD2	NA	TRBV18	TRBJ2-1	CASSPPGSGTYNEQFF
NA	NA	TRBV11-2	TRBJ2-1	CASSLGPTSGSYNEQFF
NA	NA	TRBV27	TRBJ2-1	CASSPRRSTGSNEQFF
NA	NA	TRBV5-4	TRBJ1-6	CASSPQGNNSPLHF
NA	NA	TRBV12-5	TRBJ2-3	CASGLLTDTQYF
NA	NA	TRBV5-1	TRBJ2-1	CASSFLQGSYNEQFF
NA	NA	TRBV19	TRBJ2-2	CASSIDSTAGELFF
NA	NA	TRBV7-3	TRBJ1-3	CASSLSAPGAGNTIYF
TRBD1	NA	TRBV30	TRBJ1-6	CAWTGGASSYNSPLHF
NA	NA	TRBV5-4	TRBJ2-7	CASSLGVLGARYEQYF
TRBD2	NA	TRBV2	TRBJ2-7	CASSVSGAPYEQYF
NA	NA	TRBV5-4	TRBJ1-2	CASSLEYRPYGYTF
TRBD1	once	TRBV19	TRBJ2-1	CASSIQGASSYNEQFF
TRBD2	NA	TRBV6-1	TRBJ2-1	CASSEVTSGGSLSYNEQFF
NA	NA	TRBV5-6	TRBJ2-2	CASSFIAAGELFF
NA	NA	TRBV4-2	TRBJ2-5	CASSQADGPRETQYF
TRBD2	NA	TRBV11-3	TRBJ2-7	CASSSTDHPSGPYEQYF
NA	NA	TRBV18	TRBJ2-5	CASSPGLSYSETQYF
NA	few	TRBV15	TRBJ1-3	CATSQGSGNTIYF
NA	NA	TRBV19	TRBJ1-2	CASSIDYPGIGYTF
TRBD2	NA	TRBV6-5	TRBJ2-5	CASGGDRRQYF
NA	NA	TRBV6-6	TRBJ1-3	CASSSLGLGNTIYF
TRBD1	NA	TRBV4-1	TRBJ1-1	CASSQASRGRHTEAFF
NA	once	TRBV5-1	TRBJ2-3	CASSTGQSTDTQYF
NA	NA	TRBV10-3	TRBJ2-1	CAISEVRGSPSSYNEQFF
TRBD2	few	TRBV6-5	TRBJ2-1	CASSYSTAGAQFF
NA	NA	TRBV19	TRBJ1-2	CASGDNNYGYTF
TRBD1	NA	TRBV5-4	TRBJ2-2	CASSHWTGGNTGELFF
NA	NA	TRBV27	TRBJ2-3	CASSLSRRGTDTQYF
NA	once	TRBV27	TRBJ2-1	CASSLFRGAGNEQFF
NA	NA	TRBV7-2	TRBJ1-5	CASRVDSNQPQHF
NA	NA	TRBV23-1	TRBJ2-1	CASSQSRSGTSSYNEQFF
TRBD1	NA	TRBV6-6	TRBJ2-7	CASRRGTGGVGYEQYF
NA	few	TRBV27	TRBJ1-2	CASSRAGPANYGYTF
TRBD1	NA	TRBV7-3	TRBJ2-3	CASSLRDRGRYTQYF
NA	once	TRBV6-4	TRBJ1-1	CASRPKGQGNTEAFF
TRBD2	NA	TRBV7-9	TRBJ2-5	CASSLRTLADQETQYF
NA	NA	TRBV6-5	NA	CASTSARGDEQYF
TRBD2	NA	TRBV7-3	TRBJ2-3	CASSFAGDPADTQYF
NA	NA	TRBV28	TRBJ1-2	CASISGVQYGYTF
NA	few	TRBV30	TRBJ1-1	CAHRVNTEAFF
NA	once	TRBV7-2	TRBJ2-5	CASSLAGAETQYF